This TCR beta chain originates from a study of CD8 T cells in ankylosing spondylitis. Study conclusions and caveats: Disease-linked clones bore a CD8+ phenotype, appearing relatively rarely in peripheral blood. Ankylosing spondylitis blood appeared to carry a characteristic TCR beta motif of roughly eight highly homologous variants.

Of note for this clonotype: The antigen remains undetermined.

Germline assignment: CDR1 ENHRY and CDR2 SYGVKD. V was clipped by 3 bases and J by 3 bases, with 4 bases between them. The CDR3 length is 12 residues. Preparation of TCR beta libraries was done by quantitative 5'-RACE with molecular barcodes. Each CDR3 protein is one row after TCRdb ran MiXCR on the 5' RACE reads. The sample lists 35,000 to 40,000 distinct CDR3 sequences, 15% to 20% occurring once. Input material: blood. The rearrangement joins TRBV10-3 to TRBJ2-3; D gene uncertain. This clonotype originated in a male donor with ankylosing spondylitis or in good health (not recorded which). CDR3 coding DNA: TGTGCCATCAGTGATGAGACAGATACGCAGTATTTT. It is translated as CAISDETDTQYF.